This T cell receptor beta chain came from a study of graft-versus-host responses after intestinal transplantation. Whole-study results and caveats: Recipient-marrow GvH clones were detected, some having first appeared in ileum or blood.

As regards this clone: The antigen is unknown.

This CDR3 region has 16 residues. Germline CDR1 SGDLS, CDR2 YYNGEE. V trimming: 0 bases; J trimming: 4 bases; junction bases outside the gene matches: 7. Sequencing was performed with immunoSEQ multiplex PCR; in TCRdb, only in-frame clones are kept and a portion is missing. In the table there are just under 85,000 clones, around 90% of which are singletons. The chain recombines TRBV9 with TRBJ2-3, with TRBD2 matching 8 bases. This clonotype originated in a human donor who was the organ donor for an intestinal transplant. The material sequenced was unstimulated CD8+ T cells sorted from spleen or lymph node cells, taken before transplant. The CDR3 here is CASSVGLAGGPDTQYF. The CDR3, as DNA: TGTGCCAGCAGCGTAGGACTGGCGGGGGGCCCAGATACGCAGTATTTT.